Listed below are T cell receptor beta chains from one sample, sequenced in a study of blood T cell repertoires in COVID-19. This table comes from immunoSEQ multiplex PCR, and its TCRdb copy is limited to in-frame clones, with some not included. This sample carries more than 200,000 clones, about 84% of them seen once, and the ten largest clones take around 2%. Sequences were obtained from PBMCs or T cells enriched from blood (not recorded which). All receptors derive from a man aged 55 to 70 who had recovered from COVID-19. Each CDR3 is given with its conserved first and last residue. D genes are given only for firm matches. Clone size appears in some rows only: once, few, many, or a class for an expanded clone.

V gene	clone size	CDR3 length	D gene	J gene	CDR3 protein	CDR3 DNA
TRBV29-1	once	15	TRBD1	TRBJ2-2	CSVEGGTGTYGELFF	TGCAGCGTTGAAGGGGGGACAGGGACGTACGGGGAGCTGTTTTTT
TRBV6-5	few	16	TRBD2	TRBJ2-7	CASSYPSSGGTYEQYF	TGTGCCAGCAGTTACCCTTCCAGCGGGGGAACCTACGAGCAGTACTTC
TRBV7-9	.	15	TRBD2	TRBJ2-7	CASSLDVTLAGEQYF	TGTGCCAGCAGCTTAGACGTAACCCTAGCGGGCGAGCAGTACTTC
TRBV5-1	once	15	TRBD1	TRBJ2-2	CASSPQGANTGELFF	TGCGCCAGCAGTCCCCAGGGGGCGAACACCGGGGAGCTGTTTTTT
TRBV6-4	.	15	.	TRBJ2-1	CASSDRQGIGNEQFF	TGTGCCAGCAGTGACAGGCAGGGGATAGGCAATGAGCAGTTCTTC
TRBV24-1	.	16	TRBD1	TRBJ2-1	CATSDAGTGSYNEQFF	TGTGCCACCAGTGATGCCGGGACAGGCTCCTACAATGAGCAGTTCTTC
TRBV4-2	.	15	.	TRBJ2-7	CASSQRLDDTYEQYF	TGTGCCAGCAGCCAGAGACTAGACGACACCTACGAGCAGTACTTC
TRBV5-6	.	15	TRBD1	TRBJ1-3	CASSGGTDRMNTIYF	TGTGCCAGCAGCGGAGGGACAGACCGAATGAACACCATATATTTT
TRBV15	once	15	TRBD1	TRBJ1-2	CATSEGQGYAYGYTF	TGTGCCACCAGCGAAGGACAGGGTTACGCCTATGGCTACACCTTC
TRBV12-5	.	16	.	TRBJ1-5	CASGSPGTNSNQPQHF	TGTGCTAGTGGTTCCCCGGGGACTAATAGCAATCAGCCCCAGCATTTT